The present T cell receptor beta chain was sequenced within a study of long-term antiretroviral therapy in people with HIV. Study findings and constraints: Pre-ART expanded clones dominated the repertoire at every time point. Transplant donor controls retained higher diversity, though diversity increased after ART. When set beside controls, HIV repertoires had CDR3 length ranges that were narrower.

The authors ran the immunoSEQ assay, v3.0, at survey level. This table comes from immunoSEQ multiplex PCR, and its TCRdb copy is limited to in-frame clones, with some not included. In the table there are about 23,000 clones, about 88% of which are singletons. Turning to this clone: Its specificity is unknown.

Germline CDR1 is SGHRS and CDR2 is YFSETQ. This CDR3 spans 16 amino acids. Trimming took 6 bases from V and 0 from J, leaving 16 bases between them. This sequence originates from a man in his 60s with HIV. This chain uses TRBV5-1 with TRBJ2-1, with a possible D match to TRBD2 (5 bases). The source was unsorted PBMCs, collected 0.6 years after starting antiretroviral therapy. CDR3 in DNA: TGCGCCAGCAAGGCGTCGGCGGGCAACTCCTACAATGAGCAGTTCTTC. Protein: CASKASAGNSYNEQFF.